One and the same sample provided the 25 T cell receptor beta chains below, sequenced in a study of blood T cell repertoires in COVID-19. Produced via immunoSEQ multiplex PCR; TCRdb's table is partial and in-frame only. The sample lists about 70,000 clones, roughly 79% occurring once. Input material: peripheral blood. The receptor source for this set is a woman between 65 and 79 years old with acute or convalescent COVID-19.

The chain recombines TRBV6-4 with TRBJ2-1, with D tentatively TRBD2 (5 bases). The CDR3 is made up of 13 amino acids. In germline, CDR1 is MRHNA, CDR2 SNTAGT. V dropped 6 bases and J dropped 8 bases, with 14 bases sitting between them. DNA for the CDR3: TGTGCCAGCAGCCGGGCCCCGAGGGATGAGCAGTTCTTC. Translated, it gives CASSRAPRDEQFF.

The V gene is TRBV29-1, the J gene TRBJ1-1, with 8 bases fitting TRBD1. After removal of 4 bases from V and 3 bases from J, the junction contained 4 bases not matched to a gene. CDR3 length: 13 amino acids. Germline values: CDR1 SQVTM, CDR2 ANQGSEA. The CDR3 is CSVVQDRDTEAFF. DNA for the CDR3: TGCAGCGTTGTCCAGGACAGGGACACTGAAGCTTTCTTT. Together with reference TRBV29-1 and TRBJ1-1, the CDR3 gives the full variable domain: SAVISQKPSRDICQRGTSLTIQCQVDSQVTMMFWYRQQPGQSLTLIATANQGSEATYESGFVIDKFPISRPNLTFSTLTVSNMSPEDSSIYLCSVVQDRDTEAFFGQGTRLTVV.

The chain carries TRBV10-2 and TRBJ2-7, with a weak D call TRBD1 (5 bases). Germline values: CDR1 WSHSY, CDR2 SAAADI. V was shortened by 6 bases and J by 7 bases, with 22 bases between the two germline ends. The CDR3 length is 15 residues. CDR3 in amino acids: CASRQAPDISREQYF. The CDR3 DNA sequence: TGCGCCAGCAGACAAGCCCCGGACATTTCTCGGGAGCAGTACTTC.

The chain combines TRBV28 with TRBJ1-1; possible D gene TRBD1, 5 bases. CDR3 length: 13 amino acids. Per germline, CDR1 MDHEN and CDR2 SYDVKM. Trimming removed 11 bases at V and 1 base at J, with 14 bases between. The CDR3 bases are TGTGCCCTATGGGGGGGTGGGAACACTGAAGCTTTCTTT. This codes for CALWGGGNTEAFF.

CDR3 in amino acids: CASSRGSGSDGYTF. The CDR3 coding sequence is TGTGCCAGCAGTCGTGGGTCAGGTAGCGATGGCTACACCTTC. The chain joins TRBV2 to TRBJ1-2; D unresolved. This CDR3 comprises 14 residues. The germline CDR1 and CDR2 sequences are SNHLY and FYNNEI. V was trimmed by 5 bases and J by 6 bases, leaving 16 bases between them.

The J gene is TRBJ1-5, the V gene TRBV3-1 (or the pseudogene TRBV3-2), with D possibly matching TRBD1 (6 bases). CDR1 and CDR2 (germline): LGHDT, YNNKEL (reference sequence). The V end was cut by 1 base, the J end by 5 bases, with 12 bases between. The CDR3 consists of 15 residues. The chain's CDR3 is CASSQGGQIYQPQHF. CDR3 in DNA: TGTGCCAGCAGCCAAGGAGGACAGATCTATCAGCCCCAGCATTTT.

CDR3 nucleotide sequence: TGTGCCAGCAGCCCCCCGGGACAGGGAGATTGGGCCTACGAGCAGTACTTC. Encoded protein: CASSPPGQGDWAYEQYF. The J gene is TRBJ2-7, the V gene TRBV3-1 (or the pseudogene TRBV3-2); the match to TRBD1 covers 9 bases. Per germline, CDR1 LGHDT and CDR2 YNNKEL (reference sequence). The trim removed 4 bases at V and 2 bases at J, leaving 12 bases unmatched. The CDR3 contains 17 residues.

The genes are TRBV5-1 and TRBJ2-1; D unresolved. Trimming pared 0 bases from V and 5 bases from J, leaving 9 bases between. Germline V gives CDR1 SGHRS, CDR2 YFSETQ. This CDR3 comprises 14 residues. CDR3 DNA sequence: TGCGCCAGCAGCTTGGTTGCAACTGACAATGAGCAGTTCTTC. Protein sequence: CASSLVATDNEQFF.

This sequence joins TRBV27 and TRBJ1-2; possible D gene TRBD1, 5 bases. Germline V gene data show CDR1 as MNHEY and CDR2 as SMNVEV (reference sequence). This CDR3 spans 15 amino acids. V was shortened by 5 bases and J by 0 bases, with 13 bases between the two germline ends. CDR3: CASSQDRKTNYGYTF. CDR3 DNA: TGTGCCAGCAGTCAAGACAGAAAGACTAACTATGGCTACACCTTC.

The rearrangement links TRBV5-5 to TRBJ1-4; unclear D gene. The germline gives CDR1 SGHKS, CDR2 YYEKEE (reference sequence). V was cut by 4 bases and J by 8 bases, with 9 bases left in between. The length of the CDR3 is 12 residues. The CDR3 nucleotides read TGTGCCAGCAGCCCGTACCAGGAAAAACTGTTTTTT. It is translated as CASSPYQEKLFF.

The V and J genes are TRBV11-3 and TRBJ1-2, with 7 bases lining up with TRBD1. Germline CDR1 reads SGHNT; CDR2 reads YENEEA. The CDR3 runs to 14 residues. The J segment lost 1 base and the V segment lost 6 bases, leaving 5 bases of the junction unmatched. DNA of the CDR3: TGTGCCAGCAGTCCACCAGGGGGTAACTATGGCTACACCTTC. Protein: CASSPPGGNYGYTF.

The chain uses TRBV6-6 and TRBJ2-5; 9 bases are a match to TRBD2. The length of the CDR3 is 15 residues. V dropped 5 bases and J dropped 5; count of bases not matched to a gene: 9. The germline V gene has CDR1 MNHNY and CDR2 SVGAGI (reference sequence). As DNA, the CDR3 is TGTGCCAGCAGTCCGCAGACTAGCGGCAAGGAGACCCAGTACTTC. Translating gives CASSPQTSGKETQYF.

V gene TRBV6-5 combines with J gene TRBJ2-7; possibly TRBD1 for D (5 bases). The V end was cut by 0 bases, the J end by 0 bases, with 12 bases between. Germline V gene sequence: CDR1 MNHEY, CDR2 SVGAGI. This CDR3 has 16 residues. This CDR3 is CASSYSWQGNSYEQYF. The CDR3 DNA reads as TGTGCCAGCAGTTACTCGTGGCAGGGAAACTCCTACGAGCAGTACTTC.

V gene TRBV20-1 combines with J gene TRBJ2-7, with TRBD2 identical over 8 bases. The germline V gene encodes CDR1 DFQATT and CDR2 SNEGSKA (reference sequence). The ends lost 3 bases at V and 6 bases at J; junction bases unmatched: 10. This CDR3 has 14 residues. The CDR3 here is CSASKPGLGGEQYF. The CDR3 region has the DNA TGCAGTGCTAGTAAACCGGGACTAGGAGGCGAGCAGTACTTC.

The chain carries TRBV28 and TRBJ1-6, with a tentative D call TRBD1 (6 bases). V was cut by 3 bases and J by 7 bases, with 13 bases left in between. Germline V gene sequence: CDR1 MDHEN, CDR2 SYDVKM. The CDR3 is 15 amino acids. The CDR3 DNA reads TGTGCCAGCAGTTTGGCGGCGAGGGGGAATTCACCCCTCCACTTT. Translating gives CASSLAARGNSPLHF.

The rearrangement links TRBV6-5 to TRBJ1-3; no reliable D call. Germline-derived CDR1 and CDR2 are MNHEY and SVGAGI. Trimming pared 6 bases from V and 0 bases from J, leaving 12 bases between. CDR3 length: 15 residues. The CDR3 spells CASRLDGGSGNTIYF. The CDR3 DNA sequence: TGTGCCAGCAGATTAGACGGAGGCTCTGGAAACACCATATATTTT.

Here the CDR3 reads CASSPGQGPNTEAFF. The CDR3 nucleotides read TGTGCCAGCAGTCCTGGACAAGGGCCGAACACTGAAGCTTTCTTT. This rearrangement joins TRBV28 to TRBJ1-1, with D tentatively TRBD1 (5 bases). CDR1 and CDR2 (germline): MDHEN, SYDVKM. Deletions cut 5 bases from V and 1 base from J, with 14 bases between. The CDR3 loop spans 15 amino acids.

The chain combines TRBV3-1 (or the pseudogene TRBV3-2) with TRBJ1-3; a weak D match, TRBD1 (5 bases). Trimming left V 0 bases short and J 2 bases short, with 5 bases between. This CDR3 has 14 amino acids. Looked up from germline, CDR1 is LGHDT and CDR2 is YNNKEL (reference sequence). The CDR3 loop reads CASSQEGAGNTIYF. The CDR3 DNA reads as TGTGCCAGCAGCCAAGAAGGGGCTGGAAACACCATATATTTT.

The genes are TRBV3-1 (or the pseudogene TRBV3-2) and TRBJ2-7, with D possibly being TRBD1 (5 bases). From germline, CDR1 is LGHDT and CDR2 YNNKEL (reference sequence). This CDR3 is built from 13 residues. V dropped 6 bases and J dropped 6 bases, with 15 bases sitting between them. DNA for the CDR3: TGTGCCAGCAGACATAGATGGGGCGCCGAGCAGTACTTC. It is translated as CASRHRWGAEQYF.

The chain employs TRBV6-5 and TRBJ2-3; D uncertain. Germline V gene data show CDR1 as MNHEY and CDR2 as SVGAGI. CDR3 size: 13 residues. The V and J ends lost 7 bases and 4 bases respectively, with 12 bases between them. The CDR3 coding sequence is TGTGCCAGCAAGAAAGTTATAGCAGATACGCAGTATTTT. This translates into CASKKVIADTQYF.

V and J are TRBV19 and TRBJ1-1, with D perhaps matching TRBD1 (5 bases). The V end lost 10 bases, the J end lost 1 base, and 22 bases lay between the germline ends. The CDR3 loop spans 16 amino acids. Germline V gene lookup returns CDR1 LNHDA and CDR2 SQIVND (reference sequence). The CDR3, as DNA: TGTGCCACCCGAGCTCCCGACAGCCCTAGGAACACTGAAGCTTTCTTT. Translation gives CATRAPDSPRNTEAFF.

In DNA form, the CDR3 reads TGTGCCAGCAGCTTAGGGACAGTGAACACTGAAGCTTTCTTT. Amino acids: CASSLGTVNTEAFF. J is TRBJ1-1 and V is TRBV7-6; D might be TRBD1 (6 bases). V was shortened by 1 base and J by 0 bases, with 6 bases between the two germline ends. The CDR3 spans 14 residues. Germline values: CDR1 SGHVS, CDR2 FNYEAQ.

The V gene is TRBV14, the J gene TRBJ2-1; D is unresolved. Germline lookup yields CDR1 SGHDN and CDR2 FVKESK. The CDR3 contains 18 residues. The V end was cut by 7 bases, the J end by 6 bases, with 28 bases between. This CDR3 reads CASTLTQAMSLVGNEQFF. CDR3 sequence (DNA): TGTGCCAGCACCCTTACCCAAGCCATGAGTCTAGTGGGCAATGAGCAGTTCTTC.

The chain links TRBV18 to TRBJ2-6; weak D call: TRBD2 (6 bases). In germline, CDR1 is KGHSH, CDR2 LQKENI. V dropped 4 bases and J dropped 0 bases, with 10 bases sitting between them. The CDR3 is 16 residues long. The CDR3 loop is CASSLRGSSGANVLTF. The CDR3 coding sequence is TGTGCCAGCTCACTCCGGGGGTCCTCTGGGGCCAACGTCCTGACTTTC. The whole variable domain, filled in from reference TRBV18 and TRBJ2-6, reads NAGVMQNPRHLVRRRGQEARLRCSPMKGHSHVYWYRQLPEEGLKFMVYLQKENIIDESGMPKERFSAEFPKEGPSILRIQQVVRGDSAAYFCASSLRGSSGANVLTFGAGSRLTVL.

V usage is TRBV11-3 and J usage is TRBJ2-2, with D perhaps TRBD1 (5 bases). V was shortened by 1 base and J by 1 base, with 7 bases between the two germline ends. The germline V gene encodes CDR1 SGHNT and CDR2 YENEEA. This CDR3 region has 15 residues. CDR3 in DNA: TGTGCCAGCAGCTTAGGCAGGGTGAACACCGGGGAGCTGTTTTTT. Its translation: CASSLGRVNTGELFF.